The T cell receptor beta chain under discussion was sequenced for a study of beta chain features in type 1 diabetes (dated by TCRdb to 2016 to 2019). Context from the whole study: Patients and healthy donors did not differ in mean age, gender distribution, total cell number or subset yield. In the study, recently diagnosed type 1 diabetes patients and matched healthy donors were compared on the TCRB repertoires of their sorted circulating CD4+ T cell subsets. Naive and central memory subsets were obtained from all 30 or so donors, but regulatory and stem cell-like memory subsets were isolated from only 8 patients and roughly eight healthy donors. A total of approximately 100,000,000 sorted cells were examined across all samples, and the number of cells per subset was strongly correlated with RNA yield. The paper as a whole reports these results and caveats: The naive, central memory and regulatory TCRB repertoires appeared to resemble one another more closely among patients than among healthy donors. At VDJ recombination sites, type 1 diabetes patients had fewer insertions and more deleted nucleotides, which implies abnormalities in thymic rearrangement. Shorter templates might be favored by PCR, yet because patient and control samples were amplified and corrected together, any such skew would affect both groups equally. Only small numbers of individuals were included in the HLA sub-analyses, which left unresolved whether HLA type had any influence on TCRB rearrangement. Because cDNA was sequenced instead of genomic DNA, activated cells with high expression could be over-represented, although the groups did not differ in activation or CD3 levels. In all four CD4+ subsets, TCRB CDR3 length was moderately but significantly shorter in type 1 diabetes patients.

Each donor gave one peripheral blood draw, averaging roughly 120 mL, which was collected into heparinised tubes. Naive, central memory, regulatory and stem cell-like memory CD4+ T cells were sorted on a BD FACSAria II using a panel including CD45RO, CCR7, CD25, CD127, CD95 and CD27. A purity above 98% was achieved for all sorted populations. PBMCs were isolated immediately by Lymphoprep density gradient centrifugation and stained directly without culture. So that batch effects would be minimized, each experiment stained and sorted samples in pairs, pairing one healthy donor with one patient. As encoded in the germline V gene, CDR1 is SGHRS while CDR2 is YFSETQ. Counted from cysteine to phenylalanine, this CDR3 has 15 amino acids. Just CDR3 DNA is preserved here, 45 bases in frame from base 1. V is clipped by 0 bases and J by 2 bases, and the sequence between their germline boundaries is 12 bases long.

The entire amount of isolated RNA was reverse transcribed using the High Capacity cDNA Reverse Transcription Kit, so the sequenced TCRB transcripts were expressed ones. Naive, central memory and regulatory T cell samples underwent deep immunoSEQ sequencing, averaging around 4 million total reads per sample. Sorted cells were lysed in RLT buffer, and RNA was extracted using DNase-treated RNeasy Micro or Mini kits according to cell number. Each cell subset was processed separately to prevent cross-contamination, with patient and healthy donor samples processed together. Using the immunoSEQ multiplex PCR, TCRB sequences were amplified from cDNA into 87-bp fragments spanning the CDR3 region. Sequencing of the amplicons was done on the Illumina HiSeq platform. The authors processed their data as follows. PCR bias was corrected computationally using synthetic template baselines, and reads within Hamming distance 2 were collapsed, with unmergeable singletons discarded. Reads were aligned against IMGT so that V, D and J genes, CDR3 length and insertions or deletions at six rearrangement sites could be assigned. Within each subset, clonotype counts were normalized to sorted cell number, after which true diversity and Gini coefficients were computed with the tcR R package. The overlap coefficient, calculated on TCRB nucleotide sequences, was used to quantify repertoire sharing. The source is immuneACCESS, and TCRdb retained only in-frame sequences with V and J called. Part of the clones is not carried over; for the studies checked, unresolved V genes explain less than half of this, and the remainder is unexplained. V, J and clone size reflect that table, while D and trimming were determined from the DNA. The table for this sample lists some 160,000 clones; approximately 10% of them were counted only once. The ten largest clones capture 0.7% of the sample.

To note about this clone: The specificity of this receptor is unknown. Base quality data are lacking; no much larger clone is found one base away.

The sequence derives from a woman aged 25 to 45 with type 1 diabetes. The chain is assembled from TRBV5-1 and TRBJ2-7; TRBD1 is possibly the D segment (5 matching bases). Material: central memory CD4+ T cells from blood. The DNA is TGCGCCAGCAGCTTGGGGACCGGACAAACCTACGAGCAGTACTTC. This codes for CASSLGTGQTYEQYF.